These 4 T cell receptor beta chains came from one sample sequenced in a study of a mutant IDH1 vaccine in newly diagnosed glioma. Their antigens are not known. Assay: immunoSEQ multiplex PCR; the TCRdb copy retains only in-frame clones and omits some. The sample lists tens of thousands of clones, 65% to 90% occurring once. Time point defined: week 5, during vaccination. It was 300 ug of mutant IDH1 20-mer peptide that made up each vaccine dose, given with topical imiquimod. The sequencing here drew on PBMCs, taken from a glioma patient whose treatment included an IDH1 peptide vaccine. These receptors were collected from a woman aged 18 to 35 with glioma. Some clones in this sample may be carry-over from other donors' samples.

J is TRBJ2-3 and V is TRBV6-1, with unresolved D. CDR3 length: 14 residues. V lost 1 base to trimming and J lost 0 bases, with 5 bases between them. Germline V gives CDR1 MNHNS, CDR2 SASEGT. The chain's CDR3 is CASSEGVSTDTQYF. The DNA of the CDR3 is TGTGCCAGCAGTGAAGGAGTTAGCACAGATACGCAGTATTTT.

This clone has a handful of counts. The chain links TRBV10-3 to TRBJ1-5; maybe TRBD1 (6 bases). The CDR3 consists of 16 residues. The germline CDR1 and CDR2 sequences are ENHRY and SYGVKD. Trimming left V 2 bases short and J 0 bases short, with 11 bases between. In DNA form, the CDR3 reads TGTGCCATCAGTGAGGCCGGACAGATTAGCAATCAGCCCCAGCATTTT. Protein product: CAISEAGQISNQPQHF.

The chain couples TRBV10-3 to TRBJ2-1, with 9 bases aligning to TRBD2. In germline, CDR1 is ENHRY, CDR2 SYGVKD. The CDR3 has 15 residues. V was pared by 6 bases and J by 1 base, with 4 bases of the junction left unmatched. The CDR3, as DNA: TGTGCCATCAGCCAACTAGCGGGTTCCTACAATGAGCAGTTCTTC. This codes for CAISQLAGSYNEQFF.

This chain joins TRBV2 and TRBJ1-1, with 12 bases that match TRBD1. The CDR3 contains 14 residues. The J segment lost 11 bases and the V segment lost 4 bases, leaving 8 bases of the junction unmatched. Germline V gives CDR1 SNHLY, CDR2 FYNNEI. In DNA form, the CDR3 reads TGTGCCAGCAGTGGAACCGGGACAGGGGGCGACGCTTTCTTT. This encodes CASSGTGTGGDAFF.